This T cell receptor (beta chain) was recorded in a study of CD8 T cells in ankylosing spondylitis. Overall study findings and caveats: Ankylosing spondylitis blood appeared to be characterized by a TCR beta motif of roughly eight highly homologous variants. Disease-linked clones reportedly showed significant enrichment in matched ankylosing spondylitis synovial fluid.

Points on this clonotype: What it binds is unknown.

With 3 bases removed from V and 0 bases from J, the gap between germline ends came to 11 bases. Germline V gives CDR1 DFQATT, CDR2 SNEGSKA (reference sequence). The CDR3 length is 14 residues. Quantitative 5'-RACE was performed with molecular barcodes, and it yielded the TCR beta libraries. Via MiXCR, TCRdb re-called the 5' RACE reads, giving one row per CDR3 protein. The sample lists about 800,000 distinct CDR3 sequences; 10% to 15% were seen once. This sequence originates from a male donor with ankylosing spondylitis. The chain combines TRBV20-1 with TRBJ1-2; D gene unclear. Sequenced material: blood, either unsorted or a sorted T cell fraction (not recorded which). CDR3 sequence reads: CSASLLSANYGYTF. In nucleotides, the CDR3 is TGCAGTGCTAGCCTACTCAGCGCTAACTATGGCTACACCTTC.